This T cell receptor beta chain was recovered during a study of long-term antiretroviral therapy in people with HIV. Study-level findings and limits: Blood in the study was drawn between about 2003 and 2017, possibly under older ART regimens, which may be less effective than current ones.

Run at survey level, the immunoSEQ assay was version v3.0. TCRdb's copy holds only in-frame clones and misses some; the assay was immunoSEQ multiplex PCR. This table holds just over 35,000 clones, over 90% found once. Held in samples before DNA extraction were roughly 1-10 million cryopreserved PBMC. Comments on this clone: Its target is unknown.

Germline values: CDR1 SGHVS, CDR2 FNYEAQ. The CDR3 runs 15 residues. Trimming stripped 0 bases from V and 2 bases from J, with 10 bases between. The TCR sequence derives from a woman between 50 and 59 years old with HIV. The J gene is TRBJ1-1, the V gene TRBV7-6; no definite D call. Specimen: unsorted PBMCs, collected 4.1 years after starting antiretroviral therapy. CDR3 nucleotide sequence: TGTGCCAGCAGCTTAGCTGGCACCGTCAACACTGAAGCTTTCTTT. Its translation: CASSLAGTVNTEAFF.